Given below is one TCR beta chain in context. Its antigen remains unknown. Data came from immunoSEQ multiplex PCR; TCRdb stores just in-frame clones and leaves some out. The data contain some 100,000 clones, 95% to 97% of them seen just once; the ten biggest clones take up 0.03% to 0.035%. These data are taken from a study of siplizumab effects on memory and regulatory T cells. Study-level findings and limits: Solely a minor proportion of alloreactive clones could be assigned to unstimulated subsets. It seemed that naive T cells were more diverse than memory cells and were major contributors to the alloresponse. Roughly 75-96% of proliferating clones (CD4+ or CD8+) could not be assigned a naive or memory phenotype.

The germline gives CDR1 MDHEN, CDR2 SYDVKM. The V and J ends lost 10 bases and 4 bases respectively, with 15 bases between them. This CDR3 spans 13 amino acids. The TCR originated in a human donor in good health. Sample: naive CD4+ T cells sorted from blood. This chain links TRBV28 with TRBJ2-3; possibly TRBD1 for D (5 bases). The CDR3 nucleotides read TGTGCCACCAGCCCAGGGAAACCAGATACGCAGTATTTT. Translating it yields CATSPGKPDTQYF.